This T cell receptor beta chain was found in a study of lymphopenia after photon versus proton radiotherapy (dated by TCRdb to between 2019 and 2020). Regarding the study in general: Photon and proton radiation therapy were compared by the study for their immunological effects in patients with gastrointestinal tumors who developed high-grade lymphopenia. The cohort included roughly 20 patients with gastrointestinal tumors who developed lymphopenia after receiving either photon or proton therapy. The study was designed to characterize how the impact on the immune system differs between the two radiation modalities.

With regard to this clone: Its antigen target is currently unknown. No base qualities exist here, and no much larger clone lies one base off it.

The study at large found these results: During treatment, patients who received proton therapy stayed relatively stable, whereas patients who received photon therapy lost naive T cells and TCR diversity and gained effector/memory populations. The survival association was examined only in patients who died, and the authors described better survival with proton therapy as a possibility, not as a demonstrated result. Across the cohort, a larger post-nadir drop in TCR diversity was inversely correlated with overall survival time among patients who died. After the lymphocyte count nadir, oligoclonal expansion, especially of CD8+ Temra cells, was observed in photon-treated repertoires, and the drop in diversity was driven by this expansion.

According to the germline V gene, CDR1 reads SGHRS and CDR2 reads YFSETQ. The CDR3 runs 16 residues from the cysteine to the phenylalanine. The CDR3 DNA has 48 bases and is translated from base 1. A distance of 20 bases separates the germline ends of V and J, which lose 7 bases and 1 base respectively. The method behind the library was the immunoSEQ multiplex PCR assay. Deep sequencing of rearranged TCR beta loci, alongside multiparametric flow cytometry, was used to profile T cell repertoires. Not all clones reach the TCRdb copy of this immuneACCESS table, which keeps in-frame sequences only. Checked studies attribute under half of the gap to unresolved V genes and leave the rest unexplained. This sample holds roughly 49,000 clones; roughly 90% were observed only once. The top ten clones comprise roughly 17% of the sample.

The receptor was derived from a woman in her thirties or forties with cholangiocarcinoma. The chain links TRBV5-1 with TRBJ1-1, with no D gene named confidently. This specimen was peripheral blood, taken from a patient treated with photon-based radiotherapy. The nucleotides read TGCGCCAGCTCCTTAGGGTCAGGAGTAAAGAACACTGAAGCTTTCTTT. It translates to CASSLGSGVKNTEAFF.